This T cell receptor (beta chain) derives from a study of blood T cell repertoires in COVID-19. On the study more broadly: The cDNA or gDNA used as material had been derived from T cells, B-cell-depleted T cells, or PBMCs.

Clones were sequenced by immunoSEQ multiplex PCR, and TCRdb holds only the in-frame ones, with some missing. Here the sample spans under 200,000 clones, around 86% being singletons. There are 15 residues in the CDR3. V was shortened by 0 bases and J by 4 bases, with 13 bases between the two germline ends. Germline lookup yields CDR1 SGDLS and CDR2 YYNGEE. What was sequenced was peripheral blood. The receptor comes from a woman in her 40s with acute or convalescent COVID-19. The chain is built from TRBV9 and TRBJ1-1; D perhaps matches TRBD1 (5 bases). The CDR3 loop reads CASSVEAGTGTEAFF. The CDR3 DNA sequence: TGTGCCAGCAGCGTAGAGGCAGGGACTGGCACTGAAGCTTTCTTT.